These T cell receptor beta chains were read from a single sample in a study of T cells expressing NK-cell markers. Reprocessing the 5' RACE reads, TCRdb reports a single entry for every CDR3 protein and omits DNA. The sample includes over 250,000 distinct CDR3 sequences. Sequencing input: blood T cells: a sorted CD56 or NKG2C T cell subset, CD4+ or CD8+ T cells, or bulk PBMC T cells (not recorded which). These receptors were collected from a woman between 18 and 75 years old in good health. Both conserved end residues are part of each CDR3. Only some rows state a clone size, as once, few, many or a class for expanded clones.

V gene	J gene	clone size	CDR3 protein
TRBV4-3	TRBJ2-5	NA	CASSRGAQGETQYF
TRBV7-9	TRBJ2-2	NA	CASSYRMNTGELFF
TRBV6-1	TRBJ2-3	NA	CASSRLVGGDTQYF
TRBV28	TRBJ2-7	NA	CASPPTGRSSYEQYF
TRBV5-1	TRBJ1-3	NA	CASSLNMGRNTGNTIYF
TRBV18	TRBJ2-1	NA	CASSPLAGHNEQFF
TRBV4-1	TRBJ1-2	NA	CASSPQTGKKTGYTF
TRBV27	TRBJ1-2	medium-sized	CASKFWGHRVEDGYTF
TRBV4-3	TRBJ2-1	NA	CASSQDRGHGEQFF
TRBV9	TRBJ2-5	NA	CASRASGSETQYF
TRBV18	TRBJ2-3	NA	CASSALLNRLAGGTDTQYF
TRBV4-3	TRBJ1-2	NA	CASSQGEGYYGYTF
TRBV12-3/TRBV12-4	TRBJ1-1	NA	CASSLYRGGTEAFF
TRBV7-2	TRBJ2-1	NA	CASSLELGLASNEQFF
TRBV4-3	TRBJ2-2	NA	CASSQDPPQGRTGELFF
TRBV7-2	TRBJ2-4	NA	CASSRLLAGGIKNIQYF